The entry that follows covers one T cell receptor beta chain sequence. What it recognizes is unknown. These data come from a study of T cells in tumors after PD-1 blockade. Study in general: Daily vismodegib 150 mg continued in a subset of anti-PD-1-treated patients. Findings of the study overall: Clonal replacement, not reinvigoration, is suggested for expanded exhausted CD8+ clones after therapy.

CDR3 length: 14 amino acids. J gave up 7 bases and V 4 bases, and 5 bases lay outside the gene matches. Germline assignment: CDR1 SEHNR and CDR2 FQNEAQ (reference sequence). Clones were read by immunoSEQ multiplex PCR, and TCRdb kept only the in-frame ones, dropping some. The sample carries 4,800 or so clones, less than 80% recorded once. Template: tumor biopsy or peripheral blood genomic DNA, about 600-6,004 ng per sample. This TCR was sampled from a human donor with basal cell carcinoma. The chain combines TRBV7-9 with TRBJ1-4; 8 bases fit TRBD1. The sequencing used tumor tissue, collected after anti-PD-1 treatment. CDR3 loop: CASSSTDRAEKLFF. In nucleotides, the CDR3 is TGTGCCAGCAGCTCAACGGACAGGGCTGAAAAACTGTTTTTT.